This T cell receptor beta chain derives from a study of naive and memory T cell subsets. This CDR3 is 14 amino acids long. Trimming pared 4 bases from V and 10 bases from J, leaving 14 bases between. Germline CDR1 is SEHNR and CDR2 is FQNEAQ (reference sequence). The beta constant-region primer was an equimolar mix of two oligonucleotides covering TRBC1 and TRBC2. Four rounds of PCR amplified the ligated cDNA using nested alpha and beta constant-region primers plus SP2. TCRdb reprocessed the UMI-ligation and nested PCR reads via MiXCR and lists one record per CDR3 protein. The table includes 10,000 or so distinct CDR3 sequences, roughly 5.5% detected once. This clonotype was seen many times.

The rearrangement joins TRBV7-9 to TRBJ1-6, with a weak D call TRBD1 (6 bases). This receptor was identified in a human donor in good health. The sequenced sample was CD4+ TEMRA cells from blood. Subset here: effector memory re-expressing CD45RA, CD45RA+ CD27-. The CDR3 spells CASSSRGGPSPLHF. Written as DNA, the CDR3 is TGTGCCAGCAGCTCGAGGGGGGGACCATCACCCCTCCACTTT.